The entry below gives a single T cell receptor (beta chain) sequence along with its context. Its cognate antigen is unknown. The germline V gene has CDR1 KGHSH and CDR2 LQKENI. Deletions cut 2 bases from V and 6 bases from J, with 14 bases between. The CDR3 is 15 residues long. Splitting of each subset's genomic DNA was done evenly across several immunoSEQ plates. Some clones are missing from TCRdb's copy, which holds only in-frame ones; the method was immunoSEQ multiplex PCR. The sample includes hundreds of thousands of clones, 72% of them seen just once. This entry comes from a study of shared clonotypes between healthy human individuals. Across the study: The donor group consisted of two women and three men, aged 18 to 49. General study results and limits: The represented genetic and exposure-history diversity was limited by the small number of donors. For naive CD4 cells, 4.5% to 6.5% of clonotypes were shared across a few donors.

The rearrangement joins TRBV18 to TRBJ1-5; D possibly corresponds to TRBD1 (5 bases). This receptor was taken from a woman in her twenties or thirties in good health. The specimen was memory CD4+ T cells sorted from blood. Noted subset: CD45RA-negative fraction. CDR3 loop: CASSPGRDGFQPQHF. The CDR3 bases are TGTGCCAGCTCACCAGGCAGGGATGGGTTTCAGCCCCAGCATTTT.